This T cell receptor beta chain was observed in a study of shared clonotypes between healthy human individuals. About the study: Each donor's CD4 naive and CD4 memory cells filled three plates apiece, CD8 naive two, and CD8 memory one.

Clones were sequenced by immunoSEQ multiplex PCR, and TCRdb holds only the in-frame ones, with some missing. Of 600,000 to 700,000 clones in the sample, around 73% were seen once. Germline CDR1 SGHTA, CDR2 FQGTGA. V was shortened by 4 bases and J by 0 bases, with 7 bases between the two germline ends. The CDR3 covers 15 residues. A few counts support this clone. This TCR came from a woman aged 30 to 39 in good health. The chain carries TRBV7-3 and TRBJ2-6; D is unclear. The sample was memory CD4+ T cells sorted from blood. The sample's subset: CD45RA-negative fraction. The CDR3 sequence is CASSSGVSGANVLTF. The CDR3 DNA follows: TGTGCCAGCAGCTCAGGTGTCTCTGGGGCCAACGTCCTGACTTTC.